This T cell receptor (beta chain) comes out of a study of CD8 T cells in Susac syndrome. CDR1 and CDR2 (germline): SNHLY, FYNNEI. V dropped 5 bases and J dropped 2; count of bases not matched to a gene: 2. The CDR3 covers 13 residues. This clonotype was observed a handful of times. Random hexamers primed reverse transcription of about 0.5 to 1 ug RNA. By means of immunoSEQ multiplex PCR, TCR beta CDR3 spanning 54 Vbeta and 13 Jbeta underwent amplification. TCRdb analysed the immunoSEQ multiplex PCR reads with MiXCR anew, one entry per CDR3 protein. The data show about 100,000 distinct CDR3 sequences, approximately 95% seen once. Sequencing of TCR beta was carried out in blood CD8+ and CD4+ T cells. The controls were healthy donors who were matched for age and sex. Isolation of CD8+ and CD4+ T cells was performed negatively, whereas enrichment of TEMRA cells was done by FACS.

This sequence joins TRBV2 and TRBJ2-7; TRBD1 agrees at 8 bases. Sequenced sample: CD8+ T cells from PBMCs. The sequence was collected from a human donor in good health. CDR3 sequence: CASSLTGAYEQYF. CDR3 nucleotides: TGTGCCAGCAGTTTGACAGGGGCCTACGAGCAGTACTTC.